This TCR beta chain was identified in a study of response to subunit inactivated influenza vaccine. CDR1 and CDR2 (germline): MNHEY, SVGAGI. The ends lost 2 bases at V and 7 bases at J; junction bases unmatched: 6. The CDR3 extends over 16 amino acids. This clonotype was detected only once. Its antigen is currently unknown. TCRdb re-called the RT-PCR reads with MiXCR, one entry per CDR3 protein. The profile shows a few hundred thousand distinct CDR3 sequences, 11% to 15% of them singletons. Findings of the study overall: Few additional T cells are recruited per seasonal influenza vaccination, authors suggested.

The sequences come from PBMCs from blood, collected about 12 days after vaccination. The source is a man aged 50-59 years who received an inactivated influenza vaccine. The genes are TRBV6-5 and TRBJ2-1; 12 bases map to TRBD2. The CDR3 protein is CASSYSTSGGMNEQFF. In DNA form, the CDR3 reads TGTGCCAGCAGTTACAGCACTAGCGGGGGGATGAATGAGCAGTTCTTC.